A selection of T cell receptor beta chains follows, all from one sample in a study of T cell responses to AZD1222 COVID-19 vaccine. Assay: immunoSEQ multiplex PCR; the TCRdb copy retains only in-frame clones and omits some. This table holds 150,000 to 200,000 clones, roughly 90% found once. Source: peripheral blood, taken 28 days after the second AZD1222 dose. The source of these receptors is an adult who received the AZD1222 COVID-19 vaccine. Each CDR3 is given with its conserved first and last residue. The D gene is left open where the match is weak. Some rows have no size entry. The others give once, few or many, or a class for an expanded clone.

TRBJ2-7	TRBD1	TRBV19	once	CASSMQVQGTYEQYF	TGTGCCAGTAGTATGCAGGTACAGGGGACCTACGAGCAGTACTTC
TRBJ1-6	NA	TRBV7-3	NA	CASSTGNSPLHF	TGTGCCAGCAGCACTGGGAATTCACCCCTCCACTTT
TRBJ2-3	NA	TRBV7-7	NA	CASSPGLGSTDTQYF	TGTGCCAGCAGCCCCGGACTGGGATCCACAGATACGCAGTATTTT
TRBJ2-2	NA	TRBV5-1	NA	CASSLSGNTGELFF	TGCGCCAGCAGCTTGTCCGGGAACACCGGGGAGCTGTTTTTT
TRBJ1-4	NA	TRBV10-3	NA	CAISGGFANEKLFF	TGTGCCATCAGTGGGGGATTTGCCAATGAAAAACTGTTTTTT
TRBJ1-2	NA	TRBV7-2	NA	CASSYDKGRLNYGYTF	TGTGCCAGCAGCTATGACAAAGGCCGGCTTAACTATGGCTACACCTTC
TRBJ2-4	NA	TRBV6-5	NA	CASSYGGSKNIQYF	TGTGCCAGCAGTTACGGCGGGTCCAAAAACATTCAGTACTTC
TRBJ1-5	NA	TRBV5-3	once	CARSSITTQHF	TGTGCCAGAAGCTCCATAACCACCCAGCATTTT
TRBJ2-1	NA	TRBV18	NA	CASSPTSSNEQFF	TGTGCCAGCTCACCTACCTCCTCCAATGAGCAGTTCTTC
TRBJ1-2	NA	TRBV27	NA	CASRTTIGANYGYTF	TGTGCCAGCAGAACGACAATCGGGGCTAACTATGGCTACACCTTC
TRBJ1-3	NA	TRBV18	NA	CASSPMGTRTGGSGNTIYF	TGTGCCAGCTCACCAATGGGGACTCGCACCGGGGGCTCTGGAAACACCATATATTTT
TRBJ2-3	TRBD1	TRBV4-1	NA	CASSHLRGQAATDTQYF	TGCGCCAGCAGCCACCTAAGGGGACAGGCAGCCACAGATACGCAGTATTTT
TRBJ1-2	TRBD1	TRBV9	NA	CASSVEPGGGYGYTF	TGTGCCAGCAGCGTAGAACCAGGGGGCGGTTATGGCTACACCTTC
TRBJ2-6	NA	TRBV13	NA	CASSIWFSGANVLTF	TGTGCCAGCAGCATATGGTTCTCTGGGGCCAACGTCCTGACTTTC
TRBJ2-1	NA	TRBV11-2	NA	CATNGGSSYNEQFF	TGTGCCACCAATGGGGGAAGCTCCTACAATGAGCAGTTCTTC
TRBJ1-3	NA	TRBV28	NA	CASSFPGTLLLGGNTIYF	TGTGCCAGCAGTTTCCCCGGGACACTTCTTCTCGGGGGAAACACCATATATTTT
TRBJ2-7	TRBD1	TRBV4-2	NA	CASSQDETGNEQYF	TGTGCCAGCAGCCAAGACGAGACAGGGAACGAGCAGTACTTC